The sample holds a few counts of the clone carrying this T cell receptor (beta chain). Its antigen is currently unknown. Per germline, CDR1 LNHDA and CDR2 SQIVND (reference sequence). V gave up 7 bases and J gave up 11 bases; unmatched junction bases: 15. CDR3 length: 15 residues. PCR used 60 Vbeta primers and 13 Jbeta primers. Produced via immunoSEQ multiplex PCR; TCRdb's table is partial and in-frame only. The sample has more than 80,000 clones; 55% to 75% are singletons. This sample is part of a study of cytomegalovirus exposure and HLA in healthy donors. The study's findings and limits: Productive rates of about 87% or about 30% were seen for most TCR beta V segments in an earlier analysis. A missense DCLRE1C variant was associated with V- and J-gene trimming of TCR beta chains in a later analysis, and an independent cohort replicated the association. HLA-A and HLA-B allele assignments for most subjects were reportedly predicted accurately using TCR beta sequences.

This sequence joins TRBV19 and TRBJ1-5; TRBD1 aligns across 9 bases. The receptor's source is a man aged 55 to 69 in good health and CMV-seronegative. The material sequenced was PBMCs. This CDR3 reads CASNTFWTGAPTQHF. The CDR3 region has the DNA TGTGCCAGTAATACTTTCTGGACAGGGGCCCCTACCCAGCATTTT.